The T cell receptor (beta chain) under discussion was sequenced for a study of OX40 agonist ivuxolimab in advanced cancers. Study as a whole: The dose-escalation cohort was around 83% male, with a mean age of approximately 61 years, ranging about 20 to 85. Study-level points and caveats: CD4+ and CD8+ T cells in blood underwent clonal expansion by week 6 at 0.1 to 3.0 mg/kg.

The assay was immunoSEQ multiplex PCR, and TCRdb's table has in-frame clones only and misses some. Of under 85,000 clones listed, around 86% are singletons. This clone appeared once. The antigen is not known. This sequence was found in an adult with an advanced solid tumor such as melanoma, head and neck, liver or kidney cancer. The material sequenced was CD4+ or CD8+ T cells sorted from blood, taken in a trial of the OX40 agonist ivuxolimab.

CDR3 residues: CAWRLRGELFF. The CDR3 nucleotides read TGTGCCTGGAGACTCCGGGGAGAACTGTTTTTT. This chain links TRBV30 with TRBJ1-4; D gene ambiguous. This CDR3 is built from 11 residues. CDR1 is GTSNPN and CDR2 is SVGIG in the germline V gene (reference sequence). Trimming pared 3 bases from V and 12 bases from J, leaving 11 bases between.